These 25 T cell receptor beta chains were sequenced from one sample in a study of cytomegalovirus exposure and HLA in healthy donors. Researchers ran the PCR with 60 Vbeta and 13 Jbeta primers. Sequencing used immunoSEQ multiplex PCR; TCRdb keeps in-frame clones, though not all of them. This table has 150,000 to 200,000 clones, roughly 73% appearing once. Source material: PBMCs. Receptors were obtained from a man aged 18 to 29 in good health and CMV-seropositive.

The rearrangement joins TRBV11-3 to TRBJ2-5; TRBD2 is a possible D gene (7 bases). Trimming stripped 5 bases from V and 3 bases from J, with 22 bases between. Germline V CDR1 and CDR2: SGHNT, YENEEA. This CDR3 has 17 amino acids. The CDR3 DNA is TGTGCCAGCAGCCGGGGGGTCCGGGGGCGCCTAAAAGAGACCCAGTACTTC. It encodes CASSRGVRGRLKETQYF. Together with reference TRBV11-3 and TRBJ2-5, the CDR3 gives the full variable domain: EAGVVQSPRYKIIEKKQPVAFWCNPISGHNTLYWYLQNLGQGPELLIRYENEEAVDDSQLPKDRFSAERLKGVDSTLKIQPAELGDSAVYLCASSRGVRGRLKETQYFGPGTRLLVL.

The chain is built from TRBV6-4 and TRBJ2-1; 9 nucleotides line up with TRBD2. The CDR3 runs to 14 residues. CDR1 MRHNA and CDR2 SNTAGT come from the germline V gene. The V gene end was trimmed by 2 bases and the J gene end by 8 bases; junction bases not matched to a gene: 4. CDR3 DNA sequence: TGTGCCAGCAGTGACAGAGCGGGGGGCCATGAGCAGTTCTTC. Translated, it gives CASSDRAGGHEQFF.

This chain connects TRBV5-1 to TRBJ2-1; TRBD2 aligns across 12 bases. Germline CDR1 SGHRS, CDR2 YFSETQ. V shed 0 bases and J 7 bases; nucleotides not matched to a gene: 5. The CDR3 is made up of 16 amino acids. The CDR3 bases are TGCGCCAGCAGCTTGGTCACAGGACTAGCGGGGAATGAGCAGTTCTTC. Translating it yields CASSLVTGLAGNEQFF.

This clone came up once. This chain links TRBV27 with TRBJ2-5; the D is unclear. The J call may be wrong; the DNA end is better matched by TRBJ2-7. Germline V gene sequence: CDR1 MNHEY, CDR2 SMNVEV (reference sequence). The CDR3 contains 14 residues. Written as DNA, the CDR3 is TGTGCCAGCAGTCCCCAAAGGAGCCGAAGCGAGCAGTACTTC. It specifies CASSPQRSRSEQYF.

This clone was observed a handful of times. V usage is TRBV5-1 and J usage is TRBJ1-3, with D uncertain. CDR1 is SGHRS and CDR2 is YFSETQ in the germline V gene. V was cut by 0 bases and J by 2 bases, with 6 bases left in between. The CDR3 contains 14 residues. Here the CDR3 reads CASSLGSAGNTIYF. The CDR3 region has the DNA TGCGCCAGCAGCTTGGGTAGCGCTGGAAACACCATATATTTT.

The chain is built from TRBV5-4 and TRBJ2-7; TRBD1 aligns across 10 bases. V lost 1 base to trimming and J lost 6 bases; unmatched junction nucleotides: 7. CDR3 length: 15 amino acids. Germline assignment: CDR1 SGHNT and CDR2 YYREEE (reference sequence). The CDR3: CASSLTGTGVREQYF. The CDR3 DNA sequence: TGTGCCAGCAGCTTGACTGGGACAGGGGTGCGCGAGCAGTACTTC.

The chain uses TRBV27 and TRBJ2-3; 9 nucleotides agree with TRBD2. The CDR3 length is 17 residues. CDR1 MNHEY and CDR2 SMNVEV come from the germline V gene (reference sequence). Losses at the gene ends were 5 bases for V and 4 bases for J; bases not matched to a gene: 13. The CDR3 region has the DNA TGTGCCAGCAGTCCCATAGCGGGAGTGAGGAGCGCAGATACGCAGTATTTT. This sequence encodes CASSPIAGVRSADTQYF.

This clone appeared once. V usage is TRBV15 and J usage is TRBJ1-4, with D perhaps matching TRBD1 (6 bases). CDR3 length: 16 residues. Trimming left V 0 bases short and J 3 bases short, with 11 bases between. The germline CDR1 and CDR2 sequences are LNHNV and YYDKDF (reference sequence). CDR3: CATSRDRGAANEKLFF. In DNA form, the CDR3 reads TGTGCCACCAGCAGAGATCGGGGGGCGGCTAATGAAAAACTGTTTTTT.

The rearrangement joins TRBV5-1 to TRBJ2-7, with D tentatively TRBD2 (6 bases). Germline assignment: CDR1 SGHRS and CDR2 YFSETQ. The CDR3 spans 15 residues. Between the trimmed V and J ends, which lost 0 bases and 2 bases, there was a span of 12 bases. CDR3 loop: CASSLDPGETYEQYF. CDR3 nucleotides: TGCGCCAGCAGCTTGGATCCGGGGGAGACCTACGAGCAGTACTTC. Variable domain in full (rest from reference TRBV5-1 and TRBJ2-7): KAGVTQTPRYLIKTRGQQVTLSCSPISGHRSVSWYQQTPGQGLQFLFEYFSETQRNKGNFPGRFSGRQFSNSRSEMNVSTLELGDSALYLCASSLDPGETYEQYFGPGTRLTVT.

This chain uses TRBV29-1 with TRBJ1-2, with D maybe TRBD1 (6 bases). Germline lookup yields CDR1 SQVTM and CDR2 ANQGSEA. The V end lost 4 bases, the J end lost 3 bases, and 9 bases lay between the germline ends. This CDR3 has 12 amino acids. The CDR3 nucleotides are TGCAGCGTTGGGGACACCTACTATGGCTACACCTTC. Its protein product is CSVGDTYYGYTF.

As DNA, the CDR3 is TGTGCCAGCAGCCCAAAAGGGGGACGCACAGATACGCAGTATTTT. Translating it yields CASSPKGGRTDTQYF. The rearrangement links TRBV7-2 to TRBJ2-3; weak D call: TRBD1 (6 bases). The CDR3 runs 15 residues. Germline V gene sequence: CDR1 SGHTA, CDR2 FQGNSA. V lost 5 bases and J 1 base, leaving 13 bases between the germline ends.

V gene TRBV28 combines with J gene TRBJ1-1; D not resolved. V lost 5 bases and J lost 5, with 15 bases in between. The CDR3 covers 14 residues. Germline V gene lookup returns CDR1 MDHEN and CDR2 SYDVKM. CDR3 coding DNA: TGTGCCAGCAGTACCAACGGGCGGGTAACTGAAGCTTTCTTT. Residues: CASSTNGRVTEAFF.

The chain carries TRBV10-2 and TRBJ2-6; D is uncertain. This CDR3 has 16 amino acids. Trimming removed 4 bases at V and 2 bases at J, with 12 bases between. The germline V gene encodes CDR1 WSHSY and CDR2 SAAADI. In nucleotides, the CDR3 is TGCGCCAGCAGTGCCACTCGTAGTGCTGGGGCCAACGTCCTGACTTTC. It encodes CASSATRSAGANVLTF.

V usage is TRBV5-1 and J usage is TRBJ2-3; D is ambiguous. CDR3 length: 14 amino acids. Between the trimmed V and J ends, which lost 4 bases and 2 bases, there was a span of 11 bases. The germline CDR1 and CDR2 sequences are SGHRS and YFSETQ. The CDR3 loop reads CASSAEWVTDTQYF. The CDR3 nucleotides are TGCGCCAGCAGCGCGGAGTGGGTCACAGATACGCAGTATTTT.

This chain uses TRBV19 with TRBJ2-7; perhaps TRBD1 as D (6 bases). Trimming removed 8 bases from V and 5 bases from J, with 16 bases in between. The CDR3 totals 13 residues. Germline assignment: CDR1 LNHDA and CDR2 SQIVND (reference sequence). DNA for the CDR3: TGTGCCAGTTCAGGGGCAGGGAAGGACGAGCAGTACTTC. This codes for CASSGAGKDEQYF. Filled out from reference TRBV19 and TRBJ2-7, the complete variable domain reads DGGITQSPKYLFRKEGQNVTLSCEQNLNHDAMYWYRQDPGQGLRLIYYSQIVNDFQKGDIAEGYSVSREKKESFPLTVTSAQKNPTAFYLCASSGAGKDEQYFGPGTRLTVT.

V usage is TRBV18 and J usage is TRBJ1-3; a weak D match, TRBD1 (5 bases). CDR1 is KGHSH, CDR2 LQKENI, per germline. CDR3 length equals 16 residues. Trimming removed 2 bases at V and 0 bases at J, with 11 bases between. The CDR3 loop is CASSPEQGSSGNTIYF. CDR3 nucleotide sequence: TGTGCCAGCTCACCAGAGCAGGGAAGCTCTGGAAACACCATATATTTT.

The chain uses TRBV19 and TRBJ2-3, with 12 bases lining up with TRBD2. Germline CDR1 and CDR2: LNHDA and SQIVND (reference sequence). The CDR3 is made up of 17 amino acids. The V and J ends lost 3 bases and 3 bases, in that order; junction bases with no gene match: 7. CDR3 protein: CASSIRLAGVRTDTQYF. As DNA, the CDR3 is TGTGCCAGTAGTATCCGACTAGCGGGAGTGAGGACAGATACGCAGTATTTT. The variable domain in full, with the rest retrieved from reference TRBV19 and TRBJ2-3, is DGGITQSPKYLFRKEGQNVTLSCEQNLNHDAMYWYRQDPGQGLRLIYYSQIVNDFQKGDIAEGYSVSREKKESFPLTVTSAQKNPTAFYLCASSIRLAGVRTDTQYFGPGTRLTVL.

The rearrangement joins TRBV29-1 to TRBJ2-2; the D gene is possibly TRBD2 (6 bases). The V end lost 2 bases, the J end lost 4 bases, and 14 bases lay between the germline ends. Germline V lookup: CDR1 SQVTM, CDR2 ANQGSEA. This CDR3 region has 15 residues. The CDR3 region is CSVELGGTGTGELFF. CDR3 nucleotides: TGCAGCGTTGAATTGGGCGGGACCGGCACCGGGGAGCTGTTTTTT.

In its sample, this clone was seen once. The germline gene is not matched at one end of the junction; a read error may be the cause. This chain joins TRBV18 and TRBJ2-5; a possible D gene is TRBD2 (5 bases). The CDR3 contains 14 residues. Germline values: CDR1 KGHSH, CDR2 LQKENI. Here the CDR3 reads CASSPRREGETQYF. The CDR3 nucleotides are TGTGCCAGCTCGCCACGGCGCGAGGGAGAGACCCAGTACTTC.

This chain uses TRBV5-1 with TRBJ2-5; 8 bases line up with TRBD2. Trimming took 0 bases from V and 2 from J; bases not matched to a gene: 12. Germline assignment: CDR1 SGHRS and CDR2 YFSETQ. This CDR3 has 18 residues. As DNA, the CDR3 is TGCGCCAGCAGCTTGGGTCTAAAGCCGGGACTAGTACAAGAGACCCAGTACTTC. Its protein product is CASSLGLKPGLVQETQYF.

On this clone: The sample contains more than one DNA sequence encoding this CDR3. J is TRBJ1-4 and V is TRBV18; D is ambiguous. With 0 bases removed from V and 4 bases from J, the gap between germline ends came to 9 bases. The CDR3 consists of 15 residues. Germline CDR1 and CDR2: KGHSH and LQKENI. The CDR3 sequence is CASSPPPEGNEKLFF. CDR3 DNA: TGTGCCAGCTCACCACCGCCAGAGGGTAATGAAAAACTGTTTTTT.

This rearrangement joins TRBV5-1 to TRBJ2-2; TRBD1 matches at 8 bases. Germline V CDR1 and CDR2: SGHRS, YFSETQ. V gave up 3 bases and J gave up 2 bases; unmatched junction bases: 3. The CDR3 is 15 amino acids. CDR3 protein: CASSSRGLNTGELFF. The CDR3 DNA sequence: TGCGCCAGCAGCTCCAGGGGGCTTAACACCGGGGAGCTGTTTTTT.

This clone was seen a handful of times. This chain uses TRBV7-9 with TRBJ2-7; 10 bases agree with TRBD1. The CDR3 has 18 residues. Germline V CDR1 and CDR2: SEHNR, FQNEAQ (reference sequence). Unmatched junction bases numbered 13, after V lost 5 bases and J lost 0 bases. CDR3 residues: CASSRDWTGTGDSYEQYF. CDR3 in DNA: TGTGCCAGCAGCAGAGACTGGACCGGGACAGGGGACTCCTACGAGCAGTACTTC.

This chain connects TRBV28 to TRBJ1-2; 7 bases are shared with TRBD1. Germline V CDR1 and CDR2: MDHEN, SYDVKM. V lost 7 bases to trimming and J lost 5 bases; unmatched junction nucleotides: 7. The CDR3 is 13 amino acids. The CDR3 loop reads CASTQGDWYGYTF. Here the CDR3 DNA reads TGTGCCAGCACTCAGGGGGATTGGTATGGCTACACCTTC.

The V gene is TRBV5-1, the J gene TRBJ2-2, with 9 bases lining up with TRBD1. CDR1 is SGHRS, CDR2 YFSETQ, per germline. The CDR3 is 19 amino acids. V was pared by 2 bases and J by 0 bases, with 11 bases of the junction left unmatched. The CDR3: CASSFDWDRVISNTGELFF. The CDR3 DNA reads TGCGCCAGCAGCTTCGATTGGGACAGGGTAATATCGAACACCGGGGAGCTGTTTTTT.